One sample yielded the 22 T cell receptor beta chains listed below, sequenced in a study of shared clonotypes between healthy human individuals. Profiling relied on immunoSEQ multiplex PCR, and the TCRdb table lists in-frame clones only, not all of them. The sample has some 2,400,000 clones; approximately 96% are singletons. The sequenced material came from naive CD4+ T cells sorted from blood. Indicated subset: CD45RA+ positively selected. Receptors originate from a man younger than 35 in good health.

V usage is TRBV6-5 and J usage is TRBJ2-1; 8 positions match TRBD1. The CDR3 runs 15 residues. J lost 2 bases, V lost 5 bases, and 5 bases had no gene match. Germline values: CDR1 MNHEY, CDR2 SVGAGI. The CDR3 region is CASSPPGGAYNEQFF. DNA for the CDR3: TGTGCCAGCAGTCCTCCAGGGGGCGCCTACAATGAGCAGTTCTTC.

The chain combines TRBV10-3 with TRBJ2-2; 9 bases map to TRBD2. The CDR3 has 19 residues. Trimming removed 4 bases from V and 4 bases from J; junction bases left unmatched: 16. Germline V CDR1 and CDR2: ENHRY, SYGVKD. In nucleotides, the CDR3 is TGTGCCATCAGTGTCACACGGGTTAGCGGGGGTCTGCTCACCGGGGAGCTGTTTTTT. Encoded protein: CAISVTRVSGGLLTGELFF.

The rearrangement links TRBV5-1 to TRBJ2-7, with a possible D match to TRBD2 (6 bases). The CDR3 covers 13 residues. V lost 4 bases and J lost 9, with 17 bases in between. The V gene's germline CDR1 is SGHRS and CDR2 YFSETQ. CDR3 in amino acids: CASSPNLGGGQYF. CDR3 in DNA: TGCGCCAGCAGCCCTAACCTGGGGGGAGGGCAGTACTTC.

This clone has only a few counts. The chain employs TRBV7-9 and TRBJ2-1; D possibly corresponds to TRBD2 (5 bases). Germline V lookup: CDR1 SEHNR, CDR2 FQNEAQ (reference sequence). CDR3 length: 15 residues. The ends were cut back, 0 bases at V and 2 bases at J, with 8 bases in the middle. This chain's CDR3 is CASSLAEEAYNEQFF. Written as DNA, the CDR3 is TGTGCCAGCAGCTTAGCGGAGGAGGCCTACAATGAGCAGTTCTTC.

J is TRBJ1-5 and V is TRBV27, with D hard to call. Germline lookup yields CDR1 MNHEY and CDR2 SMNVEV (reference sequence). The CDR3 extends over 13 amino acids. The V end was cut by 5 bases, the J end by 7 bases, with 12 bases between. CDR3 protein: CASSPGRVQPQHF. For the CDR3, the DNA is TGTGCCAGCAGTCCAGGTAGGGTGCAGCCCCAGCATTTT.

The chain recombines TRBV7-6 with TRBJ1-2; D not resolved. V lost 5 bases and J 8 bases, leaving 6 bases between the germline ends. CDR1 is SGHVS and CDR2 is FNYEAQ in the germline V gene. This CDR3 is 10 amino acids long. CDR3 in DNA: TGTGCCAGCAGCCGGAACGGCTACACCTTC. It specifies CASSRNGYTF.

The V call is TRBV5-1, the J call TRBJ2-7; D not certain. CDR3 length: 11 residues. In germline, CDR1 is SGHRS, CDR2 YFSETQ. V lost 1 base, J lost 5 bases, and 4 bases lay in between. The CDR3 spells CASSLFDEQYF. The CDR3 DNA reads TGCGCCAGCAGCTTGTTTGACGAGCAGTACTTC.

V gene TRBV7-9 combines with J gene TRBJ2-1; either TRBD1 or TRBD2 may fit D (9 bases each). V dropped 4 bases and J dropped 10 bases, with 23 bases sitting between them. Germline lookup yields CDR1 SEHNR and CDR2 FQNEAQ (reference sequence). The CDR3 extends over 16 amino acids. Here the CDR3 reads CASSYRGREGLREQFF. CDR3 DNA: TGTGCCAGCAGCTACAGGGGGCGGGAGGGCCTAAGAGAGCAGTTCTTC.

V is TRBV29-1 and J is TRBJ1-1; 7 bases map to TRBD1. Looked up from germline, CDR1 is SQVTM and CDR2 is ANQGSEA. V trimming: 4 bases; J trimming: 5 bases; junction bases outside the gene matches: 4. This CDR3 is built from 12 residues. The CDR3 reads CSVVRGRTEAFF. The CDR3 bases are TGCAGCGTTGTCAGGGGGAGAACTGAAGCTTTCTTT.

The CDR3 bases are TGCGCCAGCAGCTTGGATAGCGGGAGTTGGGGTGAGCAGTTCTTC. Protein sequence: CASSLDSGSWGEQFF. The chain recombines TRBV5-1 with TRBJ2-1, with 9 bases that match TRBD2. Trimming took 0 bases from V and 9 from J; bases not matched to a gene: 7. Germline CDR1 SGHRS, CDR2 YFSETQ. The CDR3 sequence is 15 residues long.

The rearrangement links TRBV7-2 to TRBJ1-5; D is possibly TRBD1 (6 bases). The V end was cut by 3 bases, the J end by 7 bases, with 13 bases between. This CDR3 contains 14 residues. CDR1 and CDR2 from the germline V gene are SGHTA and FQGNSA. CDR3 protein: CASSFKGGGQPQHF. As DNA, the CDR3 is TGTGCCAGCAGCTTTAAGGGGGGAGGACAGCCCCAGCATTTT.

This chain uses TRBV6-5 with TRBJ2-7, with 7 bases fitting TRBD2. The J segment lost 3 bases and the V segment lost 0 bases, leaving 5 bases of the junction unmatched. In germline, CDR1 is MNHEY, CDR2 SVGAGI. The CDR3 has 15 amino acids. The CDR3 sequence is CASSYSIRGDYEQYF. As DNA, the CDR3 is TGTGCCAGCAGTTACTCCATTCGGGGGGACTACGAGCAGTACTTC.

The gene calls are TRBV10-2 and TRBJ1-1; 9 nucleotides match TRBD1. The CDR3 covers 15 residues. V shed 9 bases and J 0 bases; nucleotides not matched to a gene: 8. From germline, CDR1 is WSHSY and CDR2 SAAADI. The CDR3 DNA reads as TGCGCCAGTGACGGGACAGGGACCATGAACACTGAAGCTTTCTTT. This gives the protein CASDGTGTMNTEAFF.

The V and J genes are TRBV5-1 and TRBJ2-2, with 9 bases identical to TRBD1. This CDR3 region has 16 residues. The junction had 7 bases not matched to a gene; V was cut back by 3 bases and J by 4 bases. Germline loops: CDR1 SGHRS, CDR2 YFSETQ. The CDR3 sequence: CASSSHPGQGTGELFF. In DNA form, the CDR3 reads TGCGCCAGCAGCTCTCATCCGGGACAGGGCACCGGGGAGCTGTTTTTT.

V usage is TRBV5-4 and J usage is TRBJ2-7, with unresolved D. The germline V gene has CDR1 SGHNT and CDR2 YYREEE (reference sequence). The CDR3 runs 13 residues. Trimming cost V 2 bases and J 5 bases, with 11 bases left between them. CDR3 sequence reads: CASSLQTVDEQYF. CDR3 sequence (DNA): TGTGCCAGCAGCTTACAGACCGTGGACGAGCAGTACTTC.

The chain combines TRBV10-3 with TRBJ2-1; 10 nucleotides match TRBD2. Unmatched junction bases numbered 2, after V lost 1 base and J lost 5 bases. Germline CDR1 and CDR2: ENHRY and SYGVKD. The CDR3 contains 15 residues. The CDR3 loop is CAISELLAGDNEQFF. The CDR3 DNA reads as TGTGCCATCAGTGAGTTGCTAGCGGGGGACAATGAGCAGTTCTTC.

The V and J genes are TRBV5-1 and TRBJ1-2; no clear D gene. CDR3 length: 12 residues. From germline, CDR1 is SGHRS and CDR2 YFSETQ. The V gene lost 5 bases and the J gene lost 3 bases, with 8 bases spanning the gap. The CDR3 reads CASRTRYYGYTF. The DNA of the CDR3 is TGCGCCAGCAGGACTCGGTACTATGGCTACACCTTC.

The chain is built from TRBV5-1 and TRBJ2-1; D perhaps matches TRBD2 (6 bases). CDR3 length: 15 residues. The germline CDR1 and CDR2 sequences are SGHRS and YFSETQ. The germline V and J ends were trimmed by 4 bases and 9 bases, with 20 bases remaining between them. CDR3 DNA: TGCGCCAGCAGCGGCGGGGACCGCAAAGACAGTGAGCAGTTCTTC. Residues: CASSGGDRKDSEQFF.

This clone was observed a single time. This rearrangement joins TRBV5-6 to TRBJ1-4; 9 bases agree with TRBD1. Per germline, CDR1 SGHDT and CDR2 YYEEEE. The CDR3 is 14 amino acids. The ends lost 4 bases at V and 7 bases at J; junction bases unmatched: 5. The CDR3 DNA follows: TGTGCCAGCAGCACGGACAGGGGAGGTGAAAAACTGTTTTTT. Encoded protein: CASSTDRGGEKLFF.

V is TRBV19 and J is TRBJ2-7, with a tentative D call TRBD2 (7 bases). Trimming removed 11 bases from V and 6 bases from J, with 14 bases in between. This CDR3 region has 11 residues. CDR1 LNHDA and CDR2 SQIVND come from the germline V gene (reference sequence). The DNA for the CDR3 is TGTGCCCGGGGGGCGTGGGGCGAGCAGTACTTC. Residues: CARGAWGEQYF.

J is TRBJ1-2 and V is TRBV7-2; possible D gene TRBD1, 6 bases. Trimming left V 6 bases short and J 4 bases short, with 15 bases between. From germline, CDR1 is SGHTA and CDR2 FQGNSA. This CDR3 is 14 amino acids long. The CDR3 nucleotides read TGTGCCAGCAGTGGGCAGGGGACGGTCTATGGCTACACCTTC. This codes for CASSGQGTVYGYTF.

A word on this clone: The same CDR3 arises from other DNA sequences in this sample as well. CDR3 residues: CASSLAGTSGSYEQYF. The CDR3 DNA reads TGTGCCAGCAGCTTAGCCGGGACTAGCGGATCCTACGAGCAGTACTTC. The J gene is TRBJ2-7, the V gene TRBV7-2; 11 bases agree with TRBD2. The ends lost 0 bases at V and 1 base at J; junction bases unmatched: 2. Looked up from germline, CDR1 is SGHTA and CDR2 is FQGNSA. The CDR3 loop spans 16 amino acids. Full variable domain (outside the CDR3, taken from reference TRBV7-2 and TRBJ2-7): GAGVSQSPSNKVTEKGKDVELRCDPISGHTALYWYRQSLGQGLEFLIYFQGNSAPDKSGLPSDRFSAERTGGSVSTLTIQRTQQEDSAVYLCASSLAGTSGSYEQYFGPGTRLTVT.